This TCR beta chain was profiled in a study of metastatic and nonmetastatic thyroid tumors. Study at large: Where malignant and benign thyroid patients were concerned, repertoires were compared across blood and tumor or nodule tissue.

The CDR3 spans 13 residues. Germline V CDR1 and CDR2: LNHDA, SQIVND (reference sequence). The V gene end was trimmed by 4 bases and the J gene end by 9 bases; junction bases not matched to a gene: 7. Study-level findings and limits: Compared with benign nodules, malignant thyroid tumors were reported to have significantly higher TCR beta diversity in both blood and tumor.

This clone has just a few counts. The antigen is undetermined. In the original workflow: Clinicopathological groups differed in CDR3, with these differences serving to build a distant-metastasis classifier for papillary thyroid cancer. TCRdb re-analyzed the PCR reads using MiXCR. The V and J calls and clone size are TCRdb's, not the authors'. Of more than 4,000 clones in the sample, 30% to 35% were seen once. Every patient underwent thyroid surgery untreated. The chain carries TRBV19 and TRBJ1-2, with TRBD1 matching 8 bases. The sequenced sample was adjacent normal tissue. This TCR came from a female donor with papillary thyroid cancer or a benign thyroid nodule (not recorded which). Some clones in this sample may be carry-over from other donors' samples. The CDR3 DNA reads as TGTGCCAGTAGTAGACAGGGGATTGTAAGCTACACCTTC. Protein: CASSRQGIVSYTF.